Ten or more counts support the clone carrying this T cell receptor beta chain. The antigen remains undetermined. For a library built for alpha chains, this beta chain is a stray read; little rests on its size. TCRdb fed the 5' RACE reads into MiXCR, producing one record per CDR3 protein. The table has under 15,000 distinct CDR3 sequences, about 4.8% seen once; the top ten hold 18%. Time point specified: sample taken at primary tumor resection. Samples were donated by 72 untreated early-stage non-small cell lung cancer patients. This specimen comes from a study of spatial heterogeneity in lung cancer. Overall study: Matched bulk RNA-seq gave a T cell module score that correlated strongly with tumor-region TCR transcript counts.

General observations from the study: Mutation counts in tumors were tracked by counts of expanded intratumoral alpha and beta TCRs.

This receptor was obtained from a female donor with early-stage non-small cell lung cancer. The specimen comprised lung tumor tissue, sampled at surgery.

For the CDR3, the DNA is TGTGCCAGCAGTTTAAAATTTACAGGGATTGGCTACACCTTC. This translates into CASSLKFTGIGYTF. V is TRBV27 and J is TRBJ1-2; D possibly corresponds to TRBD1 (6 bases). CDR3 length: 14 amino acids. The germline gives CDR1 MNHEY, CDR2 SMNVEV (reference sequence). The V end lost 2 bases, the J end lost 7 bases, and 14 bases lay between the germline ends.